This TCR beta chain was captured in a study of blood T cell repertoires in COVID-19. Study summary: Samples of COVID-19 (acute and convalescent) were obtained from the United States, Italy and Spain.

This clone appeared a single time. Sequenced by immunoSEQ multiplex PCR; TCRdb stores in-frame clones only, minus some. The sample includes 300,000 or so clones, around 90% of them seen just once. Participants' reported clinical history set cohort assignment. The germline V gene has CDR1 MNHEY and CDR2 SMNVEV (reference sequence). V was clipped by 8 bases and J by 5 bases, with 12 bases between them. The CDR3 contains 12 residues. Sequencing used PBMCs or T cells enriched from blood (not recorded which). This receptor was taken from a woman aged 25 to 39 who had recovered from COVID-19. The chain couples TRBV27 to TRBJ1-2, with D maybe TRBD1 (5 bases). CDR3 sequence: CASGDRDYGYTF. CDR3 sequence (DNA): TGTGCCAGCGGAGACAGAGATTATGGCTACACCTTC.